This TCR beta chain was retrieved from a study of OX40 agonist ivuxolimab in advanced cancers. Across the study: Averaging roughly 60 years in age, with a range of roughly 20 to 80, the cohort was approximately 83% male. Study-level results: There was clonal expansion of CD4+ and CD8+ blood T cells by week 6 at 0.1 to 3.0 mg/kg.

Patients were ineligible given autoimmune disease history or systemic immunosuppression. The germline V gene encodes CDR1 LNHDA and CDR2 SQIVND (reference sequence). This CDR3 contains 15 residues. TCRdb keeps only in-frame clones here, not all; method: immunoSEQ multiplex PCR. The sample holds fewer than 45,000 clones, roughly 90% seen once. Concerning this clone: Its cognate antigen is unknown. Sequence at one end of the junction differs from germline and may be a read error.

The sample here was CD4+ or CD8+ T cells sorted from blood, taken in a trial of the OX40 agonist ivuxolimab. The gene calls are TRBV19 and TRBJ1-2; D gene uncertain. This receptor was taken from an adult with an advanced solid tumor such as melanoma, head and neck, liver or kidney cancer. The CDR3 loop is CASSLDLSLSYGYTF. The CDR3 DNA reads TGTGCCAGTAGTCTAGACCTCTCCCTAAGTTATGGCTACACCTTC.